This record concerns one T cell receptor beta chain sequence. The antigen is undetermined. The data were obtained in a study of PD-1 blockade in mismatch repair-deficient tumors. Findings and limits, study-wide: Rapid post-treatment expansion, then contraction, generally preceding radiologic response, marked tumor-resident clones.

Here immunoSEQ multiplex PCR was the method, and the copy in TCRdb shows in-frame clones only, minus some. The sample carries 60,000 to 65,000 clones, more than 70% recorded once. V lost 0 bases, J lost 1 base, and 9 bases lay in between. This CDR3 has 15 amino acids. Germline V gives CDR1 MGHRA, CDR2 YSYEKL. V is TRBV4-1 and J is TRBJ2-5, with unresolved D. The starting material was peripheral blood, obtained 52 weeks after starting pembrolizumab. The sequence was obtained from an adult with mismatch repair-deficient cancer. The chain's CDR3 is CASSQDLSLQETQYF. The CDR3 nucleotides read TGCGCCAGCAGCCAAGATCTCAGCCTCCAAGAGACCCAGTACTTC.